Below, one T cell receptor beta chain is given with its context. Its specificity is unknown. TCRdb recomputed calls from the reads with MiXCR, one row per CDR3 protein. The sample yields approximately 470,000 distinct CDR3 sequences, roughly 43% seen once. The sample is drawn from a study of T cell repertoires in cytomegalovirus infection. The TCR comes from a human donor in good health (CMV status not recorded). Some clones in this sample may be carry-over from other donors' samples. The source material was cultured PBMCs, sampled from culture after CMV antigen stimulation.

The CDR3 loop is CASSRGTLLTDTQYF. The CDR3 DNA reads TGTGCCAGCAGCCGGGGAACTTTACTCACAGATACGCAGTATTTT. J is TRBJ2-3 and V is TRBV5-6; tentatively, D is TRBD2 (5 bases). The germline CDR1 and CDR2 sequences are SGHDT and YYEEEE. Trimming took 4 bases from V and 2 from J, leaving 14 bases between them. The length of the CDR3 is 15 residues.